At least ten counts were recorded for the clone carrying this TCR beta chain. What it binds is not known. Everyone who gave samples was a healthy Caucasian. The sample comes from a study of identical twins. Study-level findings and limits: Analyses of zero insertions could, in part, be confounded by invariant MAIT and iNKT cells.

TCRdb reprocessed the 5' RACE reads with MiXCR, giving one entry per CDR3 protein. The data contain around 220,000 distinct CDR3 sequences, approximately 10% of them singletons. The TCR originated in a man aged 50 to 60 in good health. Source material: memory T cells sorted from blood.

CDR3 nucleotide sequence: TGTGCCAGTAGTCCAGGGACAGGGGGTCAACAGCCCCAGCATTTT. The encoded protein is CASSPGTGGQQPQHF. The V and J genes are TRBV19 and TRBJ1-5; 11 nucleotides agree with TRBD1. Germline V CDR1 and CDR2: LNHDA, SQIVND (reference sequence). The V and J ends lost 5 bases and 7 bases, in that order; junction bases with no gene match: 7. This CDR3 region has 15 residues.